This T cell receptor (beta chain) was profiled in a study of blood T cell repertoires in COVID-19. A case of COVID-19 had been met by exposed participants within 2 weeks before study entry. Sequencing was performed with immunoSEQ multiplex PCR; in TCRdb, only in-frame clones are kept and a portion is missing. The table has about 350,000 clones, 85% to 90% seen once. The CDR3 is 16 amino acids. Looked up from germline, CDR1 is PRHDT and CDR2 is FYEKMQ (reference sequence). The ends lost 3 bases at V and 4 bases at J; junction bases unmatched: 8. Sequenced: PBMCs or T cells enriched from blood (not recorded which). This clonotype originated in a woman under 40 who had been exposed to COVID-19. This chain connects TRBV13 to TRBJ2-1, with 8 bases identical to TRBD2. This CDR3 reads CASSFGGSGIYNEQFF. The CDR3 DNA follows: TGTGCCAGCAGCTTTGGTGGTAGCGGGATTTACAATGAGCAGTTCTTC.